This entry lists 13 T cell receptor beta chains sequenced from one sample in a study of Tregs in tolerant kidney transplant recipients. Assay used: immunoSEQ multiplex PCR; TCRdb lists only in-frame clones, some missing. In all, the sample yields under 30,000 clones. Recipients received nonmyeloablative bone marrow transplants from related graft donors, with transient mixed chimerism. The starting material was CD4+ T cells from blood (PBMCs), obtained 6 months after the transplant. The receptors originated from a human patient who received a combined kidney and bone marrow transplant. Among the T cells, some may be from the graft donor.

Of note for this clone: The read terminates 3 residues before the CDR3 end, so the remaining end is supplied by the germline J gene. The rearrangement links TRBV5-4 to TRBJ1-4; 10 nucleotides match TRBD1. Germline V CDR1 and CDR2: SGHNT, YYREEE (reference sequence). With V trimmed by 3 bases and J by 6 bases, 5 bases remained unmatched. This CDR3 contains 15 residues. The CDR3 is CASSSRQGADEKLFF. CDR3 DNA, as far as it was read: TGTGCCAGCAGCTCCCGACAGGGGGCGGATGAAAAA.

About this clone: The read terminates 3 residues before the CDR3 end, so the remaining end is supplied by the germline J gene. This rearrangement joins TRBV7-2 to TRBJ1-4; 7 bases are a match to TRBD1. The CDR3 has 12 residues. CDR1 is SGHTA, CDR2 FQGNSA, per germline. The CDR3 protein is CASSTYTGELFF. The DNA read from the CDR3 is TGTGCCAGCAGCACCTATACAGGGGAA.

The CDR3 region is CASSSGLAGGDTQYF. CDR3 DNA, as far as it was read: TGTGCCAGTAGTTCCGGACTAGCGGGTGGAGATACG. V usage is TRBV19 and J usage is TRBJ2-3, with 11 nucleotides matching TRBD2. The DNA ends 3 residues before the CDR3 does, and the rest of the CDR3 is filled in from the germline J gene. Germline assignment: CDR1 LNHDA and CDR2 SQIVND (reference sequence). J gave up 5 bases and V 5 bases, and 6 bases lay outside the gene matches. The CDR3 is made up of 15 amino acids. The whole variable domain, filled in from reference TRBV19 and TRBJ2-3, reads DGGITQSPKYLFRKEGQNVTLSCEQNLNHDAMYWYRQDPGQGLRLIYYSQIVNDFQKGDIAEGYSVSREKKESFPLTVTSAQKNPTAFYLCASSSGLAGGDTQYFGPGTRLTVL.

Comment on this clone: Read coverage stops 3 residues before the CDR3 terminus; the germline J gene supplies the remainder. The V call is TRBV14, the J call TRBJ1-1; D is possibly TRBD1 (6 bases). Germline V lookup: CDR1 SGHDN, CDR2 FVKESK. V shed 1 base and J shed 5 bases, with 14 bases lying between them. The CDR3 has 15 amino acids. The CDR3 is CASSQVGGGRTEAFF. Incomplete CDR3 DNA: TGTGCCAGCAGCCAAGTCGGCGGGGGGCGAACTGAA.

CDR3 region: CASSLGQGFTGELFF. Incomplete CDR3 DNA: TGTGCCAGCAGCTTGGGACAGGGGTTCACCGGGGAG. The chain couples TRBV11-2 to TRBJ2-2; TRBD1 aligns across 10 bases. The DNA ends 3 residues before the CDR3 does, and the rest of the CDR3 is filled in from the germline J gene. The germline V gene encodes CDR1 SGHAT and CDR2 FQNNGV. This CDR3 has 15 amino acids. Trimming removed 3 bases from V and 4 bases from J; junction bases left unmatched: 2.

The chain's CDR3 is CASSSRQGLPGELFF. The covered CDR3 bases are TGTGCCAGCAGCTCGAGACAGGGGTTACCCGGGGAG. The gene calls are TRBV7-9 and TRBJ2-2; 8 positions match TRBD1. The missing CDR3 end, 3 residues past where the read stops, is filled in from the germline J gene. CDR1 and CDR2 from the germline V gene are SEHNR and FQNEAQ (reference sequence). The CDR3 length is 15 residues. Trimming removed 4 bases from V and 6 bases from J; junction bases left unmatched: 7.

Concerning this clone: The missing CDR3 end, 3 residues past where the read stops, is filled in from the germline J gene. The chain carries TRBV5-1 and TRBJ2-1; weak D call: TRBD2 (6 bases). Per the germline V gene, CDR1 is SGHRS and CDR2 is YFSETQ. CDR3 size: 14 residues. The V gene lost 6 bases and the J gene lost 4 bases, with 14 bases spanning the gap. CDR3: CASNFGGIYNEQFF. CDR3 bases read: TGCGCCAGCAACTTCGGCGGGATTTACAATGAG.

A remark on this clone: The read falls 3 residues short of the CDR3 end, and the missing part is taken from the germline J gene. The chain combines TRBV19 with TRBJ2-5, with 8 bases matching TRBD1. CDR1 is LNHDA and CDR2 is SQIVND in the germline V gene (reference sequence). V was pared by 4 bases and J by 1 base, with 8 bases of the junction left unmatched. The CDR3 is 16 amino acids. Partial CDR3 DNA: TGTGCCAGTAGTACCACAAGGACAGGGTCCCAAGAGACC. Residues: CASSTTRTGSQET. In full, the CDR3 reads CASSTTRTGSQETQYF.

A remark on this clone: At one boundary the junction diverges from the germline segment, which might be a read error. Coverage ceases 3 residues before the CDR3 finishes, and the germline J gene fills in the end. In the same sample, other DNA sequences code for this CDR3. This chain joins TRBV18 and TRBJ2-1; 7 bases line up with TRBD2. This CDR3 spans 16 amino acids. Per germline, CDR1 KGHSH and CDR2 LQKENI. The CDR3 DNA, read in part, is TGCGCCAGCTCGCCTACATTAGCGGGTCCCTACAATGAG. Its translation: CASSPTLAGPYNE. The full-length CDR3 reads as CASSPTLAGPYNEQFF.

To note about this clone: The read stops 3 residues short of the end of the CDR3; the missing end is completed from the germline J gene. The rearrangement joins TRBV14 to TRBJ2-1; TRBD1 agrees at 8 bases. The CDR3 is made up of 14 amino acids. The V gene's germline CDR1 is SGHDN and CDR2 FVKESK. The trim removed 4 bases at V and 7 bases at J, leaving 6 bases unmatched. Here the CDR3 reads CASSPQGARNEQFF. The CDR3 bases that were read are TGTGCCAGCAGCCCCCAGGGGGCGCGGAATGAG.

Regarding this clone: Read coverage stops 3 residues before the CDR3 terminus; the germline J gene supplies the remainder. The chain couples TRBV7-9 to TRBJ1-2; D is ambiguous. The V gene's germline CDR1 is SEHNR and CDR2 FQNEAQ (reference sequence). This CDR3 spans 13 amino acids. Trimming cost V 5 bases and J 2 bases, with 9 bases left between them. CDR3 DNA (partial): TGTGCCAGCAGCGACACGGAAAACTATGGC. This sequence encodes CASSDTENYG. The CDR3, in full, reads CASSDTENYGYTF.

CDR3 DNA (partial): TGTGCCAGCGGGACTAGCGGGAGGCGGTACGAG. Protein: CASGTSGRRYE. The complete CDR3 protein is CASGTSGRRYEQYF. The chain uses TRBV7-9 and TRBJ2-7, with TRBD2 matching 15 bases. The read ends 3 residues early relative to the CDR3; the germline J gene fills the gap. The V and J ends lost 8 bases and 4 bases, in that order; junction bases with no gene match: 3. Germline loops: CDR1 SEHNR, CDR2 FQNEAQ (reference sequence). CDR3 length: 14 residues.

CDR3 DNA (partial): TGCAGTGCCAGGGACACGGGGGGGGCCAACGTC. Residues: CSARDTGGANV. The full-length CDR3 reads as CSARDTGGANVLTF. The J gene is TRBJ2-6, the V gene TRBV20-1; possible D gene TRBD1, 6 bases. The observed sequence ends 3 residues before the CDR3 terminus, with the missing tail filled in from the germline J gene. Between the trimmed V and J ends, which lost 6 bases and 4 bases, there was a span of 13 bases. The CDR3 has 14 amino acids. Germline CDR1 and CDR2: DFQATT and SNEGSKA (reference sequence).